This T cell receptor beta chain was retrieved from a study of post-analysis software for immune sequencing data. Whole-study findings and limits: Relative to controls, patients had five TRBV segments at higher frequency, with TRBV5-6, TRBV5-1 and TRBV20-1 among these.

This CDR3 spans 15 amino acids. Germline V gives CDR1 SGHVS, CDR2 FQNEAQ. V was trimmed by 5 bases and J by 8 bases, leaving 18 bases between them. To note about this clonotype: No antigen is known for it.

Tagging with unique molecular identifiers was a feature of the TCR beta cDNA libraries. TCRdb reanalysed the PCR reads using MiXCR and keeps one entry per CDR3 protein. The table records roughly 400,000 distinct CDR3 sequences, more than 30% of them present only once. J is TRBJ1-4 and V is TRBV7-8; D unclear. Material for sequencing was blood. This sequence originates from a girl aged 2-15 years with multiple sclerosis. The chain's CDR3 is CASSASGARLEKLFF. The CDR3 nucleotides are TGTGCCAGCAGCGCATCAGGCGCCCGCCTGGAAAAACTGTTTTTT.